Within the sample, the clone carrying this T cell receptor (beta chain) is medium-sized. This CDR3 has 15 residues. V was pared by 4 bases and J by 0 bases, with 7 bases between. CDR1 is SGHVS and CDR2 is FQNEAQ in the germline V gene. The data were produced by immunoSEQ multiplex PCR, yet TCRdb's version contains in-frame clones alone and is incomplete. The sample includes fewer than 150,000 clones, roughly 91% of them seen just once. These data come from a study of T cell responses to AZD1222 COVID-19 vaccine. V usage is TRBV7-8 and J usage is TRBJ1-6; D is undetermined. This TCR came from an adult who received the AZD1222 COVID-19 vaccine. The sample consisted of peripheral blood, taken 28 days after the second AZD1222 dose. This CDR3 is CASSSGSSYNSPLHF. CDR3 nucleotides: TGTGCCAGCAGCTCCGGGAGCTCCTATAATTCACCCCTCCACTTT.